The subject of this entry is one T cell receptor beta chain. Antigen: not known. Germline V gives CDR1 SGHAT, CDR2 FQNNGV. V shed 0 bases, J shed 7 bases, and the junction held 15 bases outside the gene matches. The CDR3 runs 19 residues. Cultured CD4+ T-cell DNA underwent Oncomine TCR Beta short-read sequencing. Cultured CD4+ T cells were the source of extracted genomic DNA. TCRdb re-analysed the PCR reads in MiXCR, keeping a single row per CDR3 protein. The sample has about 6,300 distinct CDR3 sequences, roughly 31% seen once; the top ten hold approximately 40%. The sample comes from a study of vaccination and CD4 T cells after COVID-19. For the study at large: Median time from second vaccine dose to sampling was less than 85 days (14 to 241). The stimulating agents, overlapping spike peptides, came from SARS-CoV-2, HCoV-NL63, HCoV-OC43 and HCoV-229E.

Treatment described: roughly 11-day PBMC culture with coronavirus spike peptide pools or control peptides (ViraFEST assay). Ahead of the COVID-19 pandemic (2011-2018), the CD4+ T cells of the unexposed donor were collected. ViraFEST grew antigen-specific T cells using peptide pools, then sequenced TCRs. The sample was CD4+ T cells from blood, cultured in vitro. The clonotype originates from a human donor in good health. The chain uses TRBV11-2 and TRBJ1-1; 12 nucleotides agree with TRBD1. The CDR3 is CASSLEVGGGQGARFEAFF. The CDR3 DNA is TGTGCCAGCAGCTTAGAAGTTGGCGGGGGACAGGGGGCCCGGTTTGAAGCTTTCTTT.